This T cell receptor beta chain was identified in a study of T cell responses to AZD1222 COVID-19 vaccine. The table came from immunoSEQ multiplex PCR; TCRdb's copy has only in-frame clones and leaves some out. Here the sample spans under 150,000 clones, nearly 90% being singletons. The CDR3 is 15 residues long. V was pared by 5 bases and J by 1 base, with 14 bases between. The germline gives CDR1 SGHRS, CDR2 YFSETQ. The sample was peripheral blood, taken 28 days after the second AZD1222 dose. The clonotype originates from an adult who received the AZD1222 COVID-19 vaccine. This sequence joins TRBV5-1 and TRBJ2-3, with D possibly being TRBD2 (6 bases). The CDR3 protein is CASSTGDFRTDTQYF. The CDR3, as DNA: TGCGCCAGCAGTACGGGAGACTTCCGCACAGATACGCAGTATTTT.